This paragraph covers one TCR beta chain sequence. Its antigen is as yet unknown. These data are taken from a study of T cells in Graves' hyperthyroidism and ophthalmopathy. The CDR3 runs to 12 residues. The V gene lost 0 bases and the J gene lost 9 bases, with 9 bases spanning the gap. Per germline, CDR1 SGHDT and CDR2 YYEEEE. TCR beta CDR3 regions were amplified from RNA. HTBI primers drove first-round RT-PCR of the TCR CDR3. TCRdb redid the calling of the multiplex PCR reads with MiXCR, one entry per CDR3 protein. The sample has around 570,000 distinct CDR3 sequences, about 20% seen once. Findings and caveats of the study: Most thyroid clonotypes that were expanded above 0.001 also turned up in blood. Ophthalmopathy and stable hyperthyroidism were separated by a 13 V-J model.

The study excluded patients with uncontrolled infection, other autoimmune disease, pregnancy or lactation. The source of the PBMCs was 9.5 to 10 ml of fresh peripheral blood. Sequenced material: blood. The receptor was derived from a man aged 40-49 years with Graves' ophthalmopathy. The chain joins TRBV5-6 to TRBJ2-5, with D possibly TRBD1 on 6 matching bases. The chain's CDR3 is CASSLVEGAQYF. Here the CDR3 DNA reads TGTGCCAGCAGCTTGGTCGAGGGGGCCCAGTACTTC.